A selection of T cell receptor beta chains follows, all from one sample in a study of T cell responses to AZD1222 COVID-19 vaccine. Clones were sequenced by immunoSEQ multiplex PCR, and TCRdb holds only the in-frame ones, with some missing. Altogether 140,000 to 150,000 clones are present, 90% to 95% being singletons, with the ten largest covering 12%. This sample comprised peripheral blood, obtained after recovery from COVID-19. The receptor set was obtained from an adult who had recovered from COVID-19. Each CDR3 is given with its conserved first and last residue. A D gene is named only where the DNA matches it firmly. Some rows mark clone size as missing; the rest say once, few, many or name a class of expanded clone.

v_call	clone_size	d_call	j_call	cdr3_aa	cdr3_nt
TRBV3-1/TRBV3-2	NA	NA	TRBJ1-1	CASSHVDEAFF	TGTGCCAGCAGCCACGTTGACGAAGCTTTCTTT
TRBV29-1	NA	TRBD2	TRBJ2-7	CSATLTSVYEQYF	TGCAGCGCGACCCTGACTAGCGTATACGAGCAGTACTTC
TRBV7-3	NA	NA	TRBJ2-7	CASSLGGVDEQYF	TGTGCCAGTTCCCTGGGGGGAGTCGACGAGCAGTACTTC
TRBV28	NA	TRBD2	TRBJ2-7	CASSPAGTSGYEQYF	TGTGCCAGCAGCCCAGCCGGGACTAGCGGCTACGAGCAGTACTTC
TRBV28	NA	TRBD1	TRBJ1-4	CASSSNPRGQANEKLFF	TGTGCCAGCAGTTCTAACCCCAGGGGGCAGGCTAATGAAAAACTGTTTTTT
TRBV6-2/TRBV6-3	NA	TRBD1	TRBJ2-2	CASSGTGAGELFF	TGTGCCAGCAGTGGAACAGGGGCCGGGGAGCTGTTTTTT
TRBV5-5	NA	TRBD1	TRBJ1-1	CASSLVGQGVTEAFF	TGTGCCAGCAGCTTGGTCGGGCAGGGGGTCACTGAAGCTTTCTTT
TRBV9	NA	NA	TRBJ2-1	CASSVGTTYNEQFF	TGTGCCAGCAGCGTAGGGACTACCTACAATGAGCAGTTCTTC
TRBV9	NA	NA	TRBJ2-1	CASSVPRAGSYNEQFF	TGTGCCAGCAGCGTCCCGAGGGCGGGGTCCTACAATGAGCAGTTCTTC
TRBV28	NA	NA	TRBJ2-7	CASSRGAQYF	TGTGCCAGCAGTCGGGGCGCGCAGTACTTC
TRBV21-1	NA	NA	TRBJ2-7	CASSRPGKGLTTYEQYF	TGTGCCAGCAGCCGACCGGGGAAGGGTTTGACCACCTACGAGCAGTACTTC
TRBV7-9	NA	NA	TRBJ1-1	CASSARTVNREAFF	TGTGCCAGCAGCGCACGGACGGTGAATCGTGAAGCTTTCTTT
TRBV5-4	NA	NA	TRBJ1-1	CASSLHPRGTEAFF	TGTGCCAGCAGCTTACACCCCCGGGGCACTGAAGCTTTCTTT
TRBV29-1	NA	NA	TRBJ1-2	CSVGSGTPGGYTF	TGCAGCGTTGGTTCAGGGACTCCGGGAGGCTACACCTTC
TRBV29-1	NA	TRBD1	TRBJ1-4	CSVVGGQGFGEKLFF	TGCAGCGTCGTTGGGGGACAGGGGTTCGGTGAAAAACTGTTTTTT
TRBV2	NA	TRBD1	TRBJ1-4	CASSRTGVTNEKLFF	TGTGCCAGCAGTCGGACAGGGGTGACTAATGAAAAACTGTTTTTT
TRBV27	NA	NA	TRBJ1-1	CASSLSEVTEAFF	TGTGCCAGCAGTTTATCGGAGGTCACTGAAGCTTTCTTT
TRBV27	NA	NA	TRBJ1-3	CASSPRPSGNTIYF	TGTGCCAGCAGTCCCCGTCCCTCTGGAAACACCATATATTTT
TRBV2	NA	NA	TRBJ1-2	CARLNGPNYGYTF	TGTGCCAGATTAAACGGGCCTAACTATGGCTACACCTTC
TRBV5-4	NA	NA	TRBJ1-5	CASSLDRNQPQHF	TGTGCCAGCAGCTTGGATCGGAATCAGCCCCAGCATTTT
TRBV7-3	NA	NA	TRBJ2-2	CASSPKVPNTGELFF	TGTGCCAGCAGCCCCAAGGTTCCGAACACCGGGGAGCTGTTTTTT
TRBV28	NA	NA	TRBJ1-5	CASRTFLSNQPQHF	TGTGCCAGCCGGACTTTTCTAAGCAATCAGCCCCAGCATTTT
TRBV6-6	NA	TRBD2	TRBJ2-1	CASIRPGLAGYNEQFF	TGTGCCAGCATTCGACCGGGACTAGCGGGCTACAATGAGCAGTTCTTC
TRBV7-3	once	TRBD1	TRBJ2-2	CASSFPLTGGVSGELFF	TGTGCCAGCAGCTTCCCTCTAACAGGGGGCGTATCCGGGGAGCTGTTTTTT
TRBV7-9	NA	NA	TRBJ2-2	CASSPVRIGELFF	TGTGCCAGCAGCCCGGTCCGAATCGGGGAGCTGTTTTTT
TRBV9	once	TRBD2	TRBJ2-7	CASSVGSSGTYEQYF	TGTGCCAGCAGCGTAGGATCTAGCGGGACCTACGAGCAGTACTTC
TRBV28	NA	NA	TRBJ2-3	CASSLGSRSTDTQYF	TGTGCCAGCAGTTTAGGTTCAAGGAGCACAGATACGCAGTATTTT
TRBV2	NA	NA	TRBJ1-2	CAGNWVVANGYTF	TGTGCCGGGAATTGGGTCGTGGCGAATGGCTACACCTTC
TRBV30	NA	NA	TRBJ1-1	CAWSAGGDAEAFF	TGTGCCTGGAGTGCCGGGGGTGACGCTGAAGCTTTCTTT
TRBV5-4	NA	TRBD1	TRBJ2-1	CASSPGQAPGGLQGEQFF	TGTGCCAGCAGCCCCGGACAGGCCCCCGGAGGTTTACAAGGTGAGCAGTTCTTC
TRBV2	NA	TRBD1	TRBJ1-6	CASSPGTGVSPLHF	TGTGCCAGCAGTCCCGGGACAGGGGTTTCACCCCTCCACTTT
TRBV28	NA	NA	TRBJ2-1	CASSFSPKGGVEQFF	TGTGCCAGCAGTTTCTCGCCCAAGGGGGGTGTAGAGCAGTTCTTC
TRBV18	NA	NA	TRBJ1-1	CASSFRARETGEAFF	TGTGCCAGCTCATTCCGGGCTCGGGAGACAGGTGAAGCTTTCTTT
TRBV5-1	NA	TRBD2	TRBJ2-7	CASSGTSGRVGEQYF	TGCGCCAGCAGCGGGACTAGCGGGAGGGTCGGGGAGCAGTACTTC
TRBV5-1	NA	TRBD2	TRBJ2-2	CASSPGLVSTGELFF	TGCGCCAGCAGCCCCGGACTAGTGAGCACCGGGGAGCTGTTTTTT
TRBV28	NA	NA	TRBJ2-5	CASKLERTQYF	TGTGCCAGCAAACTCGAGAGGACCCAGTACTTC
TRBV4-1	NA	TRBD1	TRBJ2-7	CASSQLGGQGPYEQYF	TGCGCCAGCAGCCAGTTGGGGGGACAGGGTCCCTACGAGCAGTACTTC
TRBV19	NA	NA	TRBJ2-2	CASSSRTVANTGELFF	TGTGCCAGTAGTTCGCGGACGGTAGCGAACACCGGGGAGCTGTTTTTT
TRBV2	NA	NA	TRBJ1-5	CASSDFNKGQPQHF	TGTGCCAGCAGTGATTTCAACAAGGGTCAGCCCCAGCATTTT
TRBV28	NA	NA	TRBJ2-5	CASSFLLGEGRQYF	TGTGCCAGCAGTTTTCTATTGGGAGAGGGGAGGCAGTACTTC
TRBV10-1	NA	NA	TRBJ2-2	CASSRLKNTGELFF	TGCGCCAGCAGTAGGCTCAAGAACACCGGGGAGCTGTTTTTT
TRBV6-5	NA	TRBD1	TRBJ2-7	CASKNRGAHYEQYF	TGTGCCAGCAAGAACAGGGGGGCCCACTACGAGCAGTACTTC
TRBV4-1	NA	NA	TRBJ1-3	CASSLLGALGDTIYF	TGCGCCAGCAGCCTCCTGGGGGCCCTGGGCGACACCATATATTTT
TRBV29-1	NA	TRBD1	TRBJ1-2	CSVVRQGADTF	TGCAGCGTTGTTAGACAGGGGGCCGACACCTTC
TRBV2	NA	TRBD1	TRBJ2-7	CASRPRQGAYEQYF	TGTGCCAGCAGACCCCGACAGGGGGCTTACGAGCAGTACTTC
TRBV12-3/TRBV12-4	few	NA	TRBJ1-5	CASSLWQQPQHF	TGTGCCAGCAGTTTATGGCAGCAGCCCCAGCATTTT
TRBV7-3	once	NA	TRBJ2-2	CASNQGLNTGELFF	TGTGCCAGCAATCAAGGGCTAAACACCGGGGAGCTGTTTTTT
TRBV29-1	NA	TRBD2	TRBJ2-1	CSGSGLAGGWSEQFF	TGCAGCGGATCCGGACTAGCGGGAGGTTGGTCTGAGCAGTTCTTC
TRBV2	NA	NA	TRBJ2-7	CASHGFPRTVEQYF	TGTGCCAGCCATGGGTTTCCACGTACGGTCGAGCAGTACTTC
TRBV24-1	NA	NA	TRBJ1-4	CATSDYKNEKLFF	TGTGCCACCAGTGATTACAAGAATGAAAAACTGTTTTTT
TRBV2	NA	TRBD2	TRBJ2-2	CASRGLAGPTGELFF	TGTGCCAGCAGAGGACTAGCGGGTCCCACCGGGGAGCTGTTTTTT
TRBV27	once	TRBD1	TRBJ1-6	CASGTGSGNSPLHF	TGTGCCAGCGGGACAGGGTCGGGTAATTCACCCCTCCACTTT
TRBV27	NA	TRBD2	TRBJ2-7	CASSFPGGAGGPNEQYF	TGTGCCAGCAGTTTTCCCGGGGGAGCGGGAGGGCCGAACGAGCAGTACTTC
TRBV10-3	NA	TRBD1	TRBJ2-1	CAISERQGYFNEQFF	TGTGCCATCAGTGAGCGACAGGGTTATTTCAATGAGCAGTTCTTC
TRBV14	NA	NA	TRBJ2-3	CASSRRGLGTDTQYF	TGTGCCAGCAGCCGCCGGGGGCTGGGCACAGATACGCAGTATTTT
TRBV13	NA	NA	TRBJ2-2	CASSLRGGSTGELFF	TGTGCCAGCAGCCTGAGGGGCGGATCAACCGGGGAGCTGTTTTTT
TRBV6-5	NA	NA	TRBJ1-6	CASSLEGENSPLHF	TGTGCCAGCAGTTTAGAGGGAGAAAATTCACCCCTCCACTTT
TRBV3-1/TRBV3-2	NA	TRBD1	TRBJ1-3	CASSPNRGYGNTIYF	TGTGCCAGCAGCCCCAACAGGGGGTATGGAAACACCATATATTTT
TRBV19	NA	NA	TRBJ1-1	CASRADSMNTEAFF	TGTGCCAGTAGGGCGGACAGTATGAACACTGAAGCTTTCTTT
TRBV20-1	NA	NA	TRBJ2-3	CSASLGSSDTQYF	TGCAGTGCTAGTCTAGGGTCATCAGATACGCAGTATTTT